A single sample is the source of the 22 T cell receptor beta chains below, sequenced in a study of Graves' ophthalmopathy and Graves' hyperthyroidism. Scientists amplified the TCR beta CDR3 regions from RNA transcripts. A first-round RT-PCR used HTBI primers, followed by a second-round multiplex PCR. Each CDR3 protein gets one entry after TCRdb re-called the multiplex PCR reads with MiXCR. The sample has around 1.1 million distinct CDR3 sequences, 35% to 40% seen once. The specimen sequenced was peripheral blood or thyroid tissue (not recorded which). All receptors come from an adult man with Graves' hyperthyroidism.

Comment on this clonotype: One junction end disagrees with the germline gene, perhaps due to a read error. CDR3 protein: CASSSISGGRTQYF. The DNA of the CDR3 is TGTGCCAGCAGTTCGATTAGCGGGGGGAGGACCCAGTACTTC. The chain couples TRBV10-3 to TRBJ2-5, with 10 bases matching TRBD2. The CDR3 extends over 14 amino acids. Per the germline V gene, CDR1 is ENHRY and CDR2 is SYGVKD.

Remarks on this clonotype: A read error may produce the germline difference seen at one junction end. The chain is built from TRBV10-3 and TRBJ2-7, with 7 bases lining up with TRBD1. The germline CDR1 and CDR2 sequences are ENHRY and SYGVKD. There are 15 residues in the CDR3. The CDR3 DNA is TGTGCCATCAGTGAGGACAGGGCCATTACCGGGGAGCTGTACTTC. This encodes CAISEDRAITGELYF.

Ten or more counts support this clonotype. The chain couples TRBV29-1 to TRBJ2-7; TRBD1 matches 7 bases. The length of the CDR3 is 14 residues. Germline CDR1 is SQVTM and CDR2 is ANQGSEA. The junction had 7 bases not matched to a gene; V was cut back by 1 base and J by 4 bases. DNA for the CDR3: TGCAGCGTTGAAGGGACAGGCGATGGATACGAGCAGTACTTC. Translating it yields CSVEGTGDGYEQYF.

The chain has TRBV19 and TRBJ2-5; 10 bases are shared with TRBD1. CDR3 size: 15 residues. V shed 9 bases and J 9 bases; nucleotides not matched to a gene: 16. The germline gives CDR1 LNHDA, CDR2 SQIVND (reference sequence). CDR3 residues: CASGQGQGPGWPQYF. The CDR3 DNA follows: TGTGCCAGCGGTCAGGGACAGGGGCCTGGATGGCCCCAGTACTTC.

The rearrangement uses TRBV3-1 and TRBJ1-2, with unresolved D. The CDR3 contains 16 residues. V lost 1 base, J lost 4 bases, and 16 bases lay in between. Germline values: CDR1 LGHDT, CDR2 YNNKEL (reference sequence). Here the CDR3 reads CASSQGEPGLSYGYTF. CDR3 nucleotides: TGTGCCAGCAGCCAAGGGGAGCCTGGGCTCAGCTATGGCTACACCTTC.

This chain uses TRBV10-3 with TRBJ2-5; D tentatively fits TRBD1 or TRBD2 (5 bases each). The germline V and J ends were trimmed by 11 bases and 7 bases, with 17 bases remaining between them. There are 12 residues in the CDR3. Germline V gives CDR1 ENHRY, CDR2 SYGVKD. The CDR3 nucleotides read TGTGCCGCCTCTAGGGACCGCGTGACCCAGTACTTC. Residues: CAASRDRVTQYF.

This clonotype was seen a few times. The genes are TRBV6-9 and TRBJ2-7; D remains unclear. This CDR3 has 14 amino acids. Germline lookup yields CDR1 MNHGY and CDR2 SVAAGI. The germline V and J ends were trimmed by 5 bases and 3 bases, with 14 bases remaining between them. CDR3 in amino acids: CASSEYIRSYEQYF. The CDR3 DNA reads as TGTGCCAGCAGTGAATATATCCGAAGCTACGAGCAGTACTTC.

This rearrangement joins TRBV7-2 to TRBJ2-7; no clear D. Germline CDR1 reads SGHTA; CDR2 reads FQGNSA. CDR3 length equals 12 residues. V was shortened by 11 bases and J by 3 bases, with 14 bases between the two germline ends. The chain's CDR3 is CAWSIDLYEQYF. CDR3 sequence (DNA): TGTGCCTGGAGTATCGACCTCTACGAGCAGTACTTC. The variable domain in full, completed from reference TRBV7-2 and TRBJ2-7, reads GAGVSQSPSNKVTEKGKDVELRCDPISGHTALYWYRQSLGQGLEFLIYFQGNSAPDKSGLPSDRFSAERTGGSVSTLTIQRTQQEDSAVYLCAWSIDLYEQYFGPGTRLTVT.

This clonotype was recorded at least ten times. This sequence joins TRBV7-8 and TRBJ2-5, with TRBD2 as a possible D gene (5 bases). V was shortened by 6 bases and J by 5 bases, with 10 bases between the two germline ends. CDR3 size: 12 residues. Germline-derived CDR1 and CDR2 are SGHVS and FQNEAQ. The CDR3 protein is CASRTREETQYF. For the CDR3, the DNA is TGTGCCAGCAGAACTAGAGAGGAGACCCAGTACTTC.

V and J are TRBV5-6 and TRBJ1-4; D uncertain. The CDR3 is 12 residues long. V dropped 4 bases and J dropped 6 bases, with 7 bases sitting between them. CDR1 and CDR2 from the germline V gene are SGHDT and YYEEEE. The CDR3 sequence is CASSAGDEKLFF. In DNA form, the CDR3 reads TGTGCCAGCAGCGCCGGGGATGAAAAACTGTTTTTT.

CDR3 in DNA: TGTGCCAGCAGCCGGACAGGGGGATATAGCGAGCAGTACTTC. Its translation is CASSRTGGYSEQYF. The rearrangement links TRBV7-9 to TRBJ2-7, with 10 bases that match TRBD1. The CDR3 is made up of 14 amino acids. Germline V gene data show CDR1 as SEHNR and CDR2 as FQNEAQ (reference sequence). The V segment lost 5 bases and the J segment 6 bases; nucleotides outside the gene matches: 7.

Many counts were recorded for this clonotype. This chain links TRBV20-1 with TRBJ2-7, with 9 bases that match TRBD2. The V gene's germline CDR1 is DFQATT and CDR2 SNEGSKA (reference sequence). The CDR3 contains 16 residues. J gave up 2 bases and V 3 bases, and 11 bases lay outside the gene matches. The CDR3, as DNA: TGCAGTGCTAGTCCTGCCGCGGCGGGGGGGCCCTACGAGCAGTACTTC. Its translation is CSASPAAAGGPYEQYF.

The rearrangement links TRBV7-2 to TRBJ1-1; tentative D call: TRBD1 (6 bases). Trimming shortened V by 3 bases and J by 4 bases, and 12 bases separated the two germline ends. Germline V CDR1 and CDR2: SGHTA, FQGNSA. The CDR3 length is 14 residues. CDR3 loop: CASSFSEGGTEAFF. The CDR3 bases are TGTGCCAGCAGCTTCTCAGAGGGGGGCACTGAAGCTTTCTTT.

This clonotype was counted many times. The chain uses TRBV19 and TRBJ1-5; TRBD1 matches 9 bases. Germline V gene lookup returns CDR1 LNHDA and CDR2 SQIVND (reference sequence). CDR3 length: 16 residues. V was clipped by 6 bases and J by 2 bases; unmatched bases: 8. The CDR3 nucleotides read TGTGCCAGTAGATCCCCGGGACAGGGCGGCAATCAGCCCCAGCATTTT. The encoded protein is CASRSPGQGGNQPQHF. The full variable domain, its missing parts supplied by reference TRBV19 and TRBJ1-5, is DGGITQSPKYLFRKEGQNVTLSCEQNLNHDAMYWYRQDPGQGLRLIYYSQIVNDFQKGDIAEGYSVSREKKESFPLTVTSAQKNPTAFYLCASRSPGQGGNQPQHFGDGTRLSIL.

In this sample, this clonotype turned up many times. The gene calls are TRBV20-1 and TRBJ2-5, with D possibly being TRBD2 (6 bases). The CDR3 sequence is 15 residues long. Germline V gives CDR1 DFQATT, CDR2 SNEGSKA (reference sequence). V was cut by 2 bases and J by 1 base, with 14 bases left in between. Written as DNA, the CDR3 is TGCAGTGCTAGACCACTGGCGGGATTCCAAGAGACCCAGTACTTC. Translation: CSARPLAGFQETQYF.

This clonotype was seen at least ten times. For the CDR3, the DNA is TGCAGCGTTGAAGATCCTTACTCACCCGGGCAGTACTTC. Protein: CSVEDPYSPGQYF. The J gene is TRBJ2-7, the V gene TRBV29-1; D is unresolved. The germline CDR1 and CDR2 sequences are SQVTM and ANQGSEA. This CDR3 comprises 13 residues. V was clipped by 0 bases and J by 9 bases, with 15 bases between them.

The CDR3 coding sequence is TGTGCCAGCAGTTACGGGGGACAGGGTAATCAGCCCCAGCATTTT. Translated, it gives CASSYGGQGNQPQHF. This chain uses TRBV6-2 or TRBV6-3 with TRBJ1-5, with 9 bases lining up with TRBD1. The CDR3 has 15 residues. Germline V lookup: CDR1 MNHEY, CDR2 SVGEGT. V was clipped by 2 bases and J by 4 bases; unmatched bases: 3.

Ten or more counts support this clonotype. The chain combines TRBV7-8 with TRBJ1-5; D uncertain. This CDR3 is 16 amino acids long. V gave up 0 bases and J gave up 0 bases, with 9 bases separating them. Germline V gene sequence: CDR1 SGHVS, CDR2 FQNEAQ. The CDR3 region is CASSLARGNSNQPQHF. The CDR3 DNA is TGTGCCAGCAGCTTAGCTCGGGGTAATAGCAATCAGCCCCAGCATTTT.

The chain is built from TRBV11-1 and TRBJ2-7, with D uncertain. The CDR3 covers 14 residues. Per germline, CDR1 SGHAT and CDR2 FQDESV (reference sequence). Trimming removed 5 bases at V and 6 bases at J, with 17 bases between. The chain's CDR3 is CASSPRLGYSEQYF. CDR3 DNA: TGTGCCAGCAGCCCCCGGTTGGGATATAGCGAGCAGTACTTC.

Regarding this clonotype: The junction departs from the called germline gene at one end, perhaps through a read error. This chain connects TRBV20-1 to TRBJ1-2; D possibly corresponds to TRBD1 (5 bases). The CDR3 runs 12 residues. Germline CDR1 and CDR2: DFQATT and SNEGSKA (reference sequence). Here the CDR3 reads CSAGDQGYGYTF. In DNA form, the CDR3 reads TGCAGTGCTGGAGACCAGGGCTATGGCTACACCTTC.

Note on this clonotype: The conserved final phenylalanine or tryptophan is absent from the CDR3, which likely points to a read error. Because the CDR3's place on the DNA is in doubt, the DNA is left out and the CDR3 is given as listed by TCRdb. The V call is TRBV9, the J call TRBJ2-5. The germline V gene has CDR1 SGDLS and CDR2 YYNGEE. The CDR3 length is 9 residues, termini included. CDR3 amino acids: CASSVGISS.

CDR3 nucleotides: TGTGCCAGCAGCTTTCCCGGGACACACGAAGCTTTCTTT. This codes for CASSFPGTHEAFF. V gene TRBV5-4 combines with J gene TRBJ1-1; weak D call: TRBD1 (6 bases). The CDR3 runs to 13 residues. The germline V gene has CDR1 SGHNT and CDR2 YYREEE (reference sequence). The V gene lost 2 bases and the J gene lost 8 bases, with 13 bases spanning the gap.